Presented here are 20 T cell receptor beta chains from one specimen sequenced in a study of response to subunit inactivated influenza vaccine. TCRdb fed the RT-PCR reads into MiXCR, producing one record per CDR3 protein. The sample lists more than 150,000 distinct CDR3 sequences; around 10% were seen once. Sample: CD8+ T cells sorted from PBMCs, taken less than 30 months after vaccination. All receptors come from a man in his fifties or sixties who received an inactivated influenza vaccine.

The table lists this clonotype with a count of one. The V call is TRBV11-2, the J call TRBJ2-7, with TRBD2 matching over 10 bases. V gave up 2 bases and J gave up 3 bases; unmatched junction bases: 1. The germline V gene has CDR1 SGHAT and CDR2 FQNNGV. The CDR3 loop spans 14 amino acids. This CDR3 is CASSLTSGDYEQYF. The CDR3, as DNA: TGTGCCAGCAGCTTAACTAGCGGGGACTACGAGCAGTACTTC.

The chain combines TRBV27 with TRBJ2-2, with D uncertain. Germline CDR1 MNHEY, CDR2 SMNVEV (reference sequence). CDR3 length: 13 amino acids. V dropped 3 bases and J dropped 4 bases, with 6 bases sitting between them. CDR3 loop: CASSFGTTGELFF. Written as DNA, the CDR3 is TGTGCCAGCAGTTTTGGAACCACCGGGGAGCTGTTTTTT.

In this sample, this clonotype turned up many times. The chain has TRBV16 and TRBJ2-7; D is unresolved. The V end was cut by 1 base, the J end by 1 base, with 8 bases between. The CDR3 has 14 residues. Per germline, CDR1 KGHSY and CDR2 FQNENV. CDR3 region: CASSQFVNSYEQYF. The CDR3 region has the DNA TGTGCCAGCAGCCAATTTGTCAATTCCTACGAGCAGTACTTC.

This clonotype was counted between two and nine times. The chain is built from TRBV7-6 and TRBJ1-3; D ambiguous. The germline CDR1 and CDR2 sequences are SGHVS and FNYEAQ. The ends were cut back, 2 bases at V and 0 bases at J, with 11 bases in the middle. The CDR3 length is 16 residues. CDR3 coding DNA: TGTGCCAGCAGCTTACTTTCGTGGGACTCTGGAAACACCATATATTTT. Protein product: CASSLLSWDSGNTIYF.

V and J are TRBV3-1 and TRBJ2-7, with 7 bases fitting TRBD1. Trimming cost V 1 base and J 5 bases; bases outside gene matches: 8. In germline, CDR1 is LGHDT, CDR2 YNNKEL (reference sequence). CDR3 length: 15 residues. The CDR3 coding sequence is TGTGCCAGCAGCCAAGGGAGAAGGGGGCGGCACGAGCAGTACTTC. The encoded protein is CASSQGRRGRHEQYF.

CDR3 region: CASSLGAIAGVETQYF. In DNA, the CDR3 is TGTGCCAGCAGCTTAGGTGCGATAGCGGGAGTTGAGACCCAGTACTTC. This chain uses TRBV7-2 with TRBJ2-5; the match to TRBD2 covers 9 bases. CDR1 and CDR2 from the germline V gene are SGHTA and FQGNSA. Trimming cost V 1 base and J 5 bases; bases outside gene matches: 8. The CDR3 totals 16 residues.

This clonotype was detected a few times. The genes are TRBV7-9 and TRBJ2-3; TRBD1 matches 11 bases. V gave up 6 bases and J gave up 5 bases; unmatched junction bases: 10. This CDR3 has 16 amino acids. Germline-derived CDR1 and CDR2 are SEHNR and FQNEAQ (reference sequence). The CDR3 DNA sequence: TGTGCCAGCAGAGGTCCAGGACAGGGGGCGATAGATACGCAGTATTTT. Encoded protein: CASRGPGQGAIDTQYF.

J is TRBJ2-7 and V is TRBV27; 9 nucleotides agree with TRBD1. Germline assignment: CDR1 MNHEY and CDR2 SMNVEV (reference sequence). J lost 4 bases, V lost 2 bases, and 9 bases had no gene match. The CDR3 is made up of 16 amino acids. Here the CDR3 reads CASSLIWDRVRYEQYF. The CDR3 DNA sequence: TGTGCCAGCAGTTTAATCTGGGACAGGGTACGGTACGAGCAGTACTTC.

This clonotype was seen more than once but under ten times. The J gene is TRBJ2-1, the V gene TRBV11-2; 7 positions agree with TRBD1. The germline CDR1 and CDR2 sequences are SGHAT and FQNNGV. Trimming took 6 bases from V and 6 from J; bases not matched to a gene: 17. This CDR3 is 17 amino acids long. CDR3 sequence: CASSYTTGTEYPNEQFF. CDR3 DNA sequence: TGTGCCAGCAGTTATACGACCGGGACAGAATATCCCAATGAGCAGTTCTTC.

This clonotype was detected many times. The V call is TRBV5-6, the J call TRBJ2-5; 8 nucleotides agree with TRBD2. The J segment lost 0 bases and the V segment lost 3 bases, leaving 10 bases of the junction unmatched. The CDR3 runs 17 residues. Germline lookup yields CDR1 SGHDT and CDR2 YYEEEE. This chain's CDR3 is CASSSGGGGPDQETQYF. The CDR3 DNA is TGTGCCAGCAGCTCGGGCGGCGGGGGGCCCGACCAAGAGACCCAGTACTTC.

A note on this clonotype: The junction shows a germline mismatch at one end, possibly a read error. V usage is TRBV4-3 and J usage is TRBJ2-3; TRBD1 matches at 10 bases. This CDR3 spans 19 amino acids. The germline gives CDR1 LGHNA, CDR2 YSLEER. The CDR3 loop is CASSKDFGDRGIFTDTQYF. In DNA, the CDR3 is TGCGCCAGCAGCAAAGATTTCGGGGACAGGGGAATATTCACAGATACGCAGTATTTT.

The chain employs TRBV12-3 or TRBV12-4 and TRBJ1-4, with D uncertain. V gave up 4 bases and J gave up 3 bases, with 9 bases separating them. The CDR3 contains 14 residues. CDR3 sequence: CASSWGLANEKLFF. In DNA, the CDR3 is TGTGCCAGCAGTTGGGGTTTAGCTAATGAAAAACTGTTTTTT.

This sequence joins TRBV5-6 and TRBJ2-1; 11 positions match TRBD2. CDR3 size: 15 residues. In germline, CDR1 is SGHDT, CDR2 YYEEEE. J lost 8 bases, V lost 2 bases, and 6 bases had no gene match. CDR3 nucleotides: TGTGCCAGCAGCTTACCACTAGCGGGGGACTATGAGCAGTTCTTC. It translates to CASSLPLAGDYEQFF.

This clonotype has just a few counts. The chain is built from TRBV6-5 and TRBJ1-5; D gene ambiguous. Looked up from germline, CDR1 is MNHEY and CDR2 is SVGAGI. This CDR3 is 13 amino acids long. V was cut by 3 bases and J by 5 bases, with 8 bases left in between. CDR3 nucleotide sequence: TGTGCCAGCAGTTATGGCCCATATCAGCCCCAGCATTTT. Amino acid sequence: CASSYGPYQPQHF.

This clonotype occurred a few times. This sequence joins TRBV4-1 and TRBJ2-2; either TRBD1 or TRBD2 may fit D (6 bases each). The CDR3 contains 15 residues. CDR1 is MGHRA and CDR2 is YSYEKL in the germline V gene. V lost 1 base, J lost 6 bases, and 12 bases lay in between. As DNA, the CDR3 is TGCGCCAGCAGCCAAGTACAGGGAGGCGCCGGGGAGCTGTTTTTT. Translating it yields CASSQVQGGAGELFF.

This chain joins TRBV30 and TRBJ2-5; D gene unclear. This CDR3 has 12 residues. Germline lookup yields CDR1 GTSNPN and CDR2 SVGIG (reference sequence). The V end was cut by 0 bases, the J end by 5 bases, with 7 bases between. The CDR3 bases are TGTGCCTGGAGTGTATTCCGCGAGACCCAGTACTTC. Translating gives CAWSVFRETQYF.

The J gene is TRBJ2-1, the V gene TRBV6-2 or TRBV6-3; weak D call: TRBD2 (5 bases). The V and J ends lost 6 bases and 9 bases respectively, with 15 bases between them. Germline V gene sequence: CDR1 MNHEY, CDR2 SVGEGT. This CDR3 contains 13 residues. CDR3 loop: CASSVYASSEQFF. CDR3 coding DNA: TGTGCCAGCAGCGTATATGCTAGCAGTGAGCAGTTCTTC.

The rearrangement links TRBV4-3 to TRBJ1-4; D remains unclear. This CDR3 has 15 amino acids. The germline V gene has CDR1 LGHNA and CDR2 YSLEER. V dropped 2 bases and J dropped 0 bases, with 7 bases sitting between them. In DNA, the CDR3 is TGCGCCAGCAGCCAATCGGCTGCAACTAATGAAAAACTGTTTTTT. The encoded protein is CASSQSAATNEKLFF.

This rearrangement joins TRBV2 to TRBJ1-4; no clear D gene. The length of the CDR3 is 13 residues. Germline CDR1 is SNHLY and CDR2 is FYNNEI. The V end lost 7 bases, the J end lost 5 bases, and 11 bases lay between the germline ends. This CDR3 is CASTPPRNEKLFF. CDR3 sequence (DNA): TGTGCCAGCACCCCGCCTCGGAATGAAAAACTGTTTTTT.

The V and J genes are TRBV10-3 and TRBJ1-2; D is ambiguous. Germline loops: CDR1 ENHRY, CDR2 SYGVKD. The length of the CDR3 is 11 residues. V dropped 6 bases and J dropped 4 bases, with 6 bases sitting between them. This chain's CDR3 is CAIREVYGYTF. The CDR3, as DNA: TGTGCCATCAGGGAAGTCTATGGCTACACCTTC.